This T cell receptor (beta chain) was sequenced in a study of blood T cell repertoires in COVID-19. Study overall: Acute and convalescent COVID-19 samples came from the United States, Italy and Spain.

The CDR3 runs to 13 residues. Trimming took off 3 bases at V and 2 bases at J, with 7 bases between the two ends. Germline V gene data show CDR1 as SGHNT and CDR2 as YENEEA. Original processing notes: Nucleated cell number was recorded as an estimate derived from reference gene primer amplification. Sequencing used immunoSEQ multiplex PCR; TCRdb keeps in-frame clones, though not all of them. Clone size and V and J calls were adopted from that table, with D and trimming inferred from the DNA. The sample lists about 250,000 clones, around 84% seen once, with less than 2% in the top ten. What was sequenced was peripheral blood. This chain links TRBV11-3 with TRBJ2-5; D gene ambiguous. This receptor was identified in a woman between 40 and 50 years old who had recovered from COVID-19. CDR3 residues: CASSFQAQETQYF. As DNA, the CDR3 is TGTGCCAGCAGCTTTCAAGCACAAGAGACCCAGTACTTC.